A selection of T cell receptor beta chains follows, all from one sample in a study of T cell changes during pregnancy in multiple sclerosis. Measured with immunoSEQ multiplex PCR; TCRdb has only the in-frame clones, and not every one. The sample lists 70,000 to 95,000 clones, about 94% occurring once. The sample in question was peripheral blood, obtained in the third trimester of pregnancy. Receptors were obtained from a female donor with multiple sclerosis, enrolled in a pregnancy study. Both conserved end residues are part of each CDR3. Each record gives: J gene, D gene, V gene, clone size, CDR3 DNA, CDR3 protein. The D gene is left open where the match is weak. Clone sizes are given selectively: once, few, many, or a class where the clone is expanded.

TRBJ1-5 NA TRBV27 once TGTGCCAGCAGTCCACTCGGGAGGGGGGCAAGCAATCAGCCCCAGCATTTT CASSPLGRGASNQPQHF
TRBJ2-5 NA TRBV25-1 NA TGTGCCAGCAGTCCCTTAGGGGTCGAAGAGACCCAGTACTTC CASSPLGVEETQYF
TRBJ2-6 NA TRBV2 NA TGTGCCAGCAGAACGGGAGCCGGGGCCAACGTCCTGACTTTC CASRTGAGANVLTF
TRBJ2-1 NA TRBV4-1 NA TGCGCCAGCAGCCAAGAGAATCCAGGAGGCAATGAGCAGTTCTTC CASSQENPGGNEQFF
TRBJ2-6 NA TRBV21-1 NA TGTGGTCCGACAGGGAGTCTTGGGGCCAACGTCCTGACTTTC CGPTGSLGANVLTF
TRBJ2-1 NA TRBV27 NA TGTGCCAGCAGCAAAAGGGGATTTGGTGTCGTGGATGAGCAGTTCTTC CASSKRGFGVVDEQFF
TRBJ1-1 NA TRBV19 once TGTGCCAGTAGTATTGACAGCATGAACACTGAAGCTTTCTTT CASSIDSMNTEAFF
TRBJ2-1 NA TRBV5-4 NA TGTGCCAGCAGCTTAGATGGATTACAGGGCAATGAGCAGTTCTTC CASSLDGLQGNEQFF
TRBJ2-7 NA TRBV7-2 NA TGTGCCAGCGAGGGCTTCTCCTACGAGCAGTACTTC CASEGFSYEQYF
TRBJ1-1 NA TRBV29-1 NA TGCAGCGTTGATTCCGGGGAGGGTACTGAAGCTTTCTTT CSVDSGEGTEAFF
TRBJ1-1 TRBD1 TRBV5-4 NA TGTGCCAGCATGCCCCGGGACAGGCTGAACACTGAAGCTTTCTTT CASMPRDRLNTEAFF
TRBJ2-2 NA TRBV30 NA TGTGCCTGGAGTGTACTTACGGGGGCGAACACCGGGGAGCTGTTTTTT CAWSVLTGANTGELFF
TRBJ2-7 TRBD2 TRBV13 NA TGTGCCAGCAGCTGGGGCGGGAGCTCCTACGAGCAGTACTTC CASSWGGSSYEQYF
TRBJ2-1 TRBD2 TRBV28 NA TGTGCCAGCAGTACCGGGACTAGCGGGAGGCGCTACAATGAGCAGTTCTTC CASSTGTSGRRYNEQFF
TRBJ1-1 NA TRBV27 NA TGTGCCACCTCCTGGGGCAGGAACACTGAAGCTTTCTTT CATSWGRNTEAFF
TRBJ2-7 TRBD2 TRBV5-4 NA TGTGCCAGCAGCTTTCCTAGCGGGAGGACCTCCTACGAGCAGTACTTC CASSFPSGRTSYEQYF
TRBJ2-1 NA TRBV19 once TGTGCCAGTAGTATCAGGGTAGGGGCCTACAATGAGCAGTTCTTC CASSIRVGAYNEQFF
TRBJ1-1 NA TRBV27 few TGTGCCAGCAGCCCTTGGGGCCCCGTGGGGAACACTGAAGCTTTCTTT CASSPWGPVGNTEAFF
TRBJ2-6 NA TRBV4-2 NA TGTGCCAGCAGCCAAACCCCCGGGGAGCCTGGGGCCAACGTCCTGACTTTC CASSQTPGEPGANVLTF
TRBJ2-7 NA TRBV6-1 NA TGTGCCAGCCAACGAACAGGGCAAGATTCGTACGAGCAGTACTTC CASQRTGQDSYEQYF
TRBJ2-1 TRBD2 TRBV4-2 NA TGTGCCAGCAGCCAAGATCGGGCGGGCGGGAGGGAGTTCTTC CASSQDRAGGREFF
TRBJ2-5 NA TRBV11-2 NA TGTGCCAGCAGCTTCCACGGGACTCAATACCAAGAGACCCAGTACTTC CASSFHGTQYQETQYF
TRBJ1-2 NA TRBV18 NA TGTGCCAGCTCACCACCCCTAGTATCCTATGGCTACACCTTC CASSPPLVSYGYTF
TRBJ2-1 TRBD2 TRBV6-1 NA TGTGCCAGCAGTGAAACTCCCAGTCTAGCGGCATCCTACAATGAGCAGTTCTTC CASSETPSLAASYNEQFF
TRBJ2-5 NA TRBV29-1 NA TGCAGCGGCGGAGTCCAAGAGACCCAGTACTTC CSGGVQETQYF
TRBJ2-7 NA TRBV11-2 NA TGTGCCAGCAGCCCAATCAGGGGATCCTACGAGCAGTACTTC CASSPIRGSYEQYF
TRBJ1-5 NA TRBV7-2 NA TGTGCCAGCAGCTTAACCTCAGGGAAATTGCAGCCCCAGCATTTT CASSLTSGKLQPQHF
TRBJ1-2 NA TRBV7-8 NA TGTGCCAGCAGCCCAAGACTTAGACAGGACGACACTAACTATGGCTACACCTTC CASSPRLRQDDTNYGYTF
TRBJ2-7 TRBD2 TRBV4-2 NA TGTGCCAGCAGCCCGACTAGCAAGTACGAGCAGTACTTC CASSPTSKYEQYF
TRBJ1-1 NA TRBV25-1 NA TGTGCCAGCAGTGGAGGCAGGGTAGCTTTCTTT CASSGGRVAFF
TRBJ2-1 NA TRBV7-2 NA TGTGCCAGCAGCTTCGGGACCTACAATGAGCAGTTCTTC CASSFGTYNEQFF
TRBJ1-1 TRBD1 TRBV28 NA TGTGCCTCCACAACAGGGGCGGCCACTGAAGCTTTCTTT CASTTGAATEAFF
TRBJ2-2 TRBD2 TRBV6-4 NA TGTGCCAGCAGTGAGACTAGCGGGAGCACCGGGGAGCTGTTTTTT CASSETSGSTGELFF
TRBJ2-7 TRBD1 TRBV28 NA TGTGCCAGCAAGGGGACAGGGAGCTCCTACGAGCAGTACTTC CASKGTGSSYEQYF
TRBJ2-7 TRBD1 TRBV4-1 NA TGCGCCAGCAGCCAAGGTCAGGGGGCCTACGAGCAGTACTTC CASSQGQGAYEQYF
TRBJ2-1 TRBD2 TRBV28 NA TGTGCCAGCAGTTGGGGACTAGCGGAGTTCTTC CASSWGLAEFF
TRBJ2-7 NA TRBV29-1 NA TGCAGCGCCGGAGTAGGCGGAAACTACGAGCAGTACTTC CSAGVGGNYEQYF
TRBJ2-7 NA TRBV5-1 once TGCGCCAGCAGCACCAGCGCAATGAGCTACGAGCAGTACTTC CASSTSAMSYEQYF
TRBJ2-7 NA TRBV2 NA TGTGCCAGCAGCCAACCCCAGGCGACGTCCCTCTACGAGCAGTACTTC CASSQPQATSLYEQYF
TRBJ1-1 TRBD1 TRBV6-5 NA TGTGCCAGCAGTTTAGGGGGCAGGACTGAAGCTTTCTTT CASSLGGRTEAFF
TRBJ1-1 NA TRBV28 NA TGTGCCAGCAGTTTGCAGGGAGGTACTGAAGCTTTCTTT CASSLQGGTEAFF
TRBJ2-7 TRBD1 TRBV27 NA TGTGCCAGCAGCCCCGGGGGACAGGGCTACGAGCAGTACTTC CASSPGGQGYEQYF
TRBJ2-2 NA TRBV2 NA TGTGCCAGCAGTGATGAGAGGGTTTTCGGGGAGCTGTTTTTT CASSDERVFGELFF
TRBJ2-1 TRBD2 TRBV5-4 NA TGTGCCAGCAGCTTGGGCAGCGGGGGATACAATGAGCAGTTCTTC CASSLGSGGYNEQFF
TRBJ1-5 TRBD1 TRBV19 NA TGTGCCAGTAGTCAAATGACAGGGGGCGATCAGCCCCAGCATTTT CASSQMTGGDQPQHF
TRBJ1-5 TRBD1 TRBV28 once TGTGCCAGCAGTCCAACGGGGACAGGGGGCCCACGGTCCCAGCATTTT CASSPTGTGGPRSQHF
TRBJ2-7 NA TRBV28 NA TGTGCCAGCTCCCCGGGGTTGGGGAGGACCTACGAGCAGTACTTC CASSPGLGRTYEQYF
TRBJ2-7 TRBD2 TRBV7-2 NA TGTGCCAGCAGGCCGGGGAGAGCGGGAGGAACCCTCTCCTACGAGCAGTACTTC CASRPGRAGGTLSYEQYF
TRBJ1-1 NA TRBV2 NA TGTGCCAGCAGTGTACAGGGTGAGAACACTGAAGCTTTCTTT CASSVQGENTEAFF